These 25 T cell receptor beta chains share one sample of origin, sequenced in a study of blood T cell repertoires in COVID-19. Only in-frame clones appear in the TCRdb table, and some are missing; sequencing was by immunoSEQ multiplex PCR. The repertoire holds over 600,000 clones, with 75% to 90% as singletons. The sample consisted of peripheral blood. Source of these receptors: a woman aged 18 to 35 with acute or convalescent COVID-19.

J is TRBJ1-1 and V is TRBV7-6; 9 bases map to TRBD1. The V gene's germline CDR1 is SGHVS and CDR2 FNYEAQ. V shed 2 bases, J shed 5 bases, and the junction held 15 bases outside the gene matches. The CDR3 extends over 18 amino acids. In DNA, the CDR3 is TGTGCCAGCAGCTTACAAACAGGGGGCCAATATAAAGAAACTGAAGCTTTCTTT. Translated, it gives CASSLQTGGQYKETEAFF.

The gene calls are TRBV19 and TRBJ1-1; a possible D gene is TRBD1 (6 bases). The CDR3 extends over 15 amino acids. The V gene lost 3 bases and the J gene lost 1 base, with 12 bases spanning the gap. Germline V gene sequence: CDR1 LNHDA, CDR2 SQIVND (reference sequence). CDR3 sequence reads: CASSITGTTNTEAFF. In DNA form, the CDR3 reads TGTGCCAGTAGTATCACCGGGACAACGAACACTGAAGCTTTCTTT.

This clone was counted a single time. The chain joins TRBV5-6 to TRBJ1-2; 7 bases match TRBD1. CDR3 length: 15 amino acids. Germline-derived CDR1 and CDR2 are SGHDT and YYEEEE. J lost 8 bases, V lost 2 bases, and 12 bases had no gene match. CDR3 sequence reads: CASSFDRARVRGYTF. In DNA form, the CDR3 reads TGTGCCAGCAGCTTCGACAGGGCTAGGGTGCGAGGCTACACCTTC.

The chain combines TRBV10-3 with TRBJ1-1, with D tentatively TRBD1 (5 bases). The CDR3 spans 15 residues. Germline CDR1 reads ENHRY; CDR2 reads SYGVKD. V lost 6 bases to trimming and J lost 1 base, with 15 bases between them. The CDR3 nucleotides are TGTGCCATCAGGTCAGCGGGGGAGAAGAACACTGAAGCTTTCTTT. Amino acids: CAIRSAGEKNTEAFF.

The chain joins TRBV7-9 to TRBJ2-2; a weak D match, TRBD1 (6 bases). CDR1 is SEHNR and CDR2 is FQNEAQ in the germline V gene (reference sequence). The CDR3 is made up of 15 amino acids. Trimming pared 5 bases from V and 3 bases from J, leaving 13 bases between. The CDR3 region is CASSEWGLDTGELFF. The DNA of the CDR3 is TGTGCCAGCAGCGAGTGGGGGCTTGACACCGGGGAGCTGTTTTTT.

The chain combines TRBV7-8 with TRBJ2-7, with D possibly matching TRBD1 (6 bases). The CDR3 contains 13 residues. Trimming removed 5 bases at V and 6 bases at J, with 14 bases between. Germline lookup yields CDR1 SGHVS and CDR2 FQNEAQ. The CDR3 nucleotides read TGTGCCAGCAGCCCCGGGACATATCTCGAGCAGTACTTC. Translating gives CASSPGTYLEQYF.

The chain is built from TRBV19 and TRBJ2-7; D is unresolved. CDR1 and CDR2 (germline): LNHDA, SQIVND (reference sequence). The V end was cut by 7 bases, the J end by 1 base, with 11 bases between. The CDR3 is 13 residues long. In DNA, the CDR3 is TGTGCCAGTAACCCCCCCGGGTCCTACGAGCAGTACTTC. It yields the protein CASNPPGSYEQYF.

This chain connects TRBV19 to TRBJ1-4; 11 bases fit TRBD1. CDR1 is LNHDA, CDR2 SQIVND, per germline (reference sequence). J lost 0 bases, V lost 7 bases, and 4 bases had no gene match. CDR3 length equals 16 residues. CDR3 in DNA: TGTGCCAGTATTAGGGGACAGGGGGCAACTAATGAAAAACTGTTTTTT. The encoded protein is CASIRGQGATNEKLFF.

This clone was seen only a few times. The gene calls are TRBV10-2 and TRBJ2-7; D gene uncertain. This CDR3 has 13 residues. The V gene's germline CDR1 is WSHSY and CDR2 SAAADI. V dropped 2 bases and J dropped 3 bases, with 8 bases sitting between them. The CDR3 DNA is TGCGCCAGCAGTGAGGATAGCATCTACGAGCAGTACTTC. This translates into CASSEDSIYEQYF.

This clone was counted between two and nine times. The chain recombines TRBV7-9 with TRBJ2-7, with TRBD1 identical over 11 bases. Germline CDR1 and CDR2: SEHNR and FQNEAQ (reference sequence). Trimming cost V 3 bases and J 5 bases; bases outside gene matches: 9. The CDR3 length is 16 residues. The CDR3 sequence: CASSFTRTGGEDEQYF. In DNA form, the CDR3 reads TGTGCCAGCAGCTTCACGAGGACAGGGGGCGAGGACGAGCAGTACTTC.

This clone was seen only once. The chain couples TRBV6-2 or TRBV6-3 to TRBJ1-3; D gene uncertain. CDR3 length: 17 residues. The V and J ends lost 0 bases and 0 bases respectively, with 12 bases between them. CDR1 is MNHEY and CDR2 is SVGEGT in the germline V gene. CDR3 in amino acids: CASSYSNLPISGNTIYF. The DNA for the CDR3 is TGTGCCAGCAGTTACTCGAACTTGCCGATCTCTGGAAACACCATATATTTT.

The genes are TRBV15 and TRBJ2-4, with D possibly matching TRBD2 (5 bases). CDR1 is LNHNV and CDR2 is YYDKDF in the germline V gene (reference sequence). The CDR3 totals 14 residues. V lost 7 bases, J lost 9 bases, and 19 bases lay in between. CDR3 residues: CATMASSSWTIQYF. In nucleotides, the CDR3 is TGTGCCACCATGGCTAGCTCGTCGTGGACCATTCAGTACTTC.

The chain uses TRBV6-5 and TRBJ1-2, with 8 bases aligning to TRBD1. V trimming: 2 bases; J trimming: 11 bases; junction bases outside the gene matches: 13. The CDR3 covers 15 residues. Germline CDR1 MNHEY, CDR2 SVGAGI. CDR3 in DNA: TGTGCCAGCAGTTACAGCCAGGGGGCATCTCGAGGGTACACCTTC. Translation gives CASSYSQGASRGYTF.

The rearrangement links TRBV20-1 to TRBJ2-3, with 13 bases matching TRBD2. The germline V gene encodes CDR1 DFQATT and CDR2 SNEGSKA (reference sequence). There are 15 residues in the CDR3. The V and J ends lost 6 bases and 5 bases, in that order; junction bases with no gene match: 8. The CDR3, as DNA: TGCAGTGCAAGTAGGACTAGCGGGGGCAGAGATACGCAGTATTTT. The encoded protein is CSASRTSGGRDTQYF.

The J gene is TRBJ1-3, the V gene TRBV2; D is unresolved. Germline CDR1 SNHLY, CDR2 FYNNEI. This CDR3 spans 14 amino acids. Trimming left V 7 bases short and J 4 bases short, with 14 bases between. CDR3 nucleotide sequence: TGTGCCAGCACTTATGAGATTCTAGGAAACACCATATATTTT. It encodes CASTYEILGNTIYF. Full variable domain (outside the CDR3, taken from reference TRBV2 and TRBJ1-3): EPEVTQTPSHQVTQMGQEVILRCVPISNHLYFYWYRQILGQKVEFLVSFYNNEISEKSEIFDDQFSVERPDGSNFTLKIRSTKLEDSAMYFCASTYEILGNTIYFGEGSWLTVV.

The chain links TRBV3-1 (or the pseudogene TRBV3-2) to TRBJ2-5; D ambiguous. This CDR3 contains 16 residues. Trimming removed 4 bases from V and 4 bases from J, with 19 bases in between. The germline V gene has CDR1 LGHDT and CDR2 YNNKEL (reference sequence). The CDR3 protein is CASSRRKYEVGETQYF. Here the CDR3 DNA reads TGTGCCAGCAGCCGAAGAAAATATGAGGTGGGAGAGACCCAGTACTTC.

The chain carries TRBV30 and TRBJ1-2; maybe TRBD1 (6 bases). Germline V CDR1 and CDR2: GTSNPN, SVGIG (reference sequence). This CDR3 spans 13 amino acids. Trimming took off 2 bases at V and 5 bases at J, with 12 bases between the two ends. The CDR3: CAWSITGTYGYTF. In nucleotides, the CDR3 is TGTGCCTGGAGTATTACCGGGACATATGGCTACACCTTC.

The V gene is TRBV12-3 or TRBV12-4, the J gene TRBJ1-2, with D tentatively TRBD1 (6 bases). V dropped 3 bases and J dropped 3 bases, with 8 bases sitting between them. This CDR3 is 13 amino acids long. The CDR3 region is CASSFRTDYGYTF. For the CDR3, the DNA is TGTGCCAGCAGTTTTAGGACAGACTATGGCTACACCTTC.

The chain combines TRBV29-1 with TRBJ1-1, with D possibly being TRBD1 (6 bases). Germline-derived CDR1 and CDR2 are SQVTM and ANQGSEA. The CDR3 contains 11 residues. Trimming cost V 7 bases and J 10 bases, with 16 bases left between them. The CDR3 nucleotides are TGCAGCGCCGCGGGGGACATCGTAGCTTTCTTT. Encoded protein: CSAAGDIVAFF.

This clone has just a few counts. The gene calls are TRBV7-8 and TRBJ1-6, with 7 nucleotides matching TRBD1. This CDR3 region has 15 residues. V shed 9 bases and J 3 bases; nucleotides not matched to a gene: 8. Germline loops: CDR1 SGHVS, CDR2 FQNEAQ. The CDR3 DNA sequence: TGTGCCAGTACCGGGACAGCAAACTATAATTCACCCCTCCACTTT. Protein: CASTGTANYNSPLHF.

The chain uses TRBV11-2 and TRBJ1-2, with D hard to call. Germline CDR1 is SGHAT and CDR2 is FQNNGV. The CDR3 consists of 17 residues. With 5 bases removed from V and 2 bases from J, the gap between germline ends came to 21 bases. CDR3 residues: CASSLGRTPVVNYGYTF. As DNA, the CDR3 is TGTGCCAGCAGCCTCGGGAGGACTCCCGTGGTAAACTATGGCTACACCTTC.

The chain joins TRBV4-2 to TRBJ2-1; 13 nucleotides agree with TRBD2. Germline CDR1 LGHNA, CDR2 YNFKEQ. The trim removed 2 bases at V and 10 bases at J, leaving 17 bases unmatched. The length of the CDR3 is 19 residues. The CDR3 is CASSQSPNVPGLAGIEQFF. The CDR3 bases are TGTGCCAGCAGCCAAAGCCCCAACGTGCCGGGACTAGCGGGAATAGAGCAGTTCTTC.

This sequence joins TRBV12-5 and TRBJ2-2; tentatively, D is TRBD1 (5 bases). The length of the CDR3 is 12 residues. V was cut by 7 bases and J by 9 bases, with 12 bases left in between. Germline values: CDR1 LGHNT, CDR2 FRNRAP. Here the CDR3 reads CASVRDSWELFF. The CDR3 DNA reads TGTGCTAGTGTTAGAGACAGTTGGGAGCTGTTTTTT.

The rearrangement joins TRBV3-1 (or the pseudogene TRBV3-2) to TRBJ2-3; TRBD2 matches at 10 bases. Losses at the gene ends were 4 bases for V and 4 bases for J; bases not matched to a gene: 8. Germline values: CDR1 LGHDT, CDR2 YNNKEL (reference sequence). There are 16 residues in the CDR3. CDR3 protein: CASSPRSGGAADTQYF. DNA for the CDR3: TGTGCCAGCAGCCCGCGGAGCGGGGGGGCTGCAGATACGCAGTATTTT.

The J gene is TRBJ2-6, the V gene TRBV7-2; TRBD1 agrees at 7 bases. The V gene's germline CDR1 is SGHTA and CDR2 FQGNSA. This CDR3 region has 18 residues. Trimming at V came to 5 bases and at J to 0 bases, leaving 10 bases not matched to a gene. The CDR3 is CASSLLPGTASGANVLTF. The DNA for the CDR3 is TGTGCCAGCAGCCTTCTCCCCGGGACAGCCTCTGGGGCCAACGTCCTGACTTTC.